A single sample is the source of the 6 T cell receptor beta chains below, sequenced in a study of glioma-infiltrating T cells after dendritic cell vaccination. Assay used: immunoSEQ multiplex PCR; TCRdb lists only in-frame clones, some missing. The sample lists just over 95,000 clones, 79% occurring once. Specimen: blood, collected before dendritic cell vaccination. Receptors were obtained from a human donor with glioblastoma.

The chain joins TRBV5-4 to TRBJ2-1; a weak D match, TRBD2 (6 bases). CDR1 is SGHNT, CDR2 YYREEE, per germline (reference sequence). V lost 3 bases to trimming and J lost 0 bases, with 13 bases between them. There are 16 residues in the CDR3. CDR3 sequence reads: CASSYGTQSSYNEQFF. The CDR3 bases are TGTGCCAGCAGCTATGGGACTCAGAGCTCCTACAATGAGCAGTTCTTC.

This chain joins TRBV7-2 and TRBJ1-5, with TRBD1 as a possible D gene (5 bases). CDR1 and CDR2 (germline): SGHTA, FQGNSA. The CDR3 has 13 residues. The germline V and J ends were trimmed by 5 bases and 3 bases, with 8 bases remaining between them. The CDR3 DNA sequence: TGTGCCAGCAGCGGCAGGGCCAATCAGCCCCAGCATTTT. As protein: CASSGRANQPQHF. Full variable domain (remainder filled in from reference TRBV7-2 and TRBJ1-5): GAGVSQSPSNKVTEKGKDVELRCDPISGHTALYWYRQSLGQGLEFLIYFQGNSAPDKSGLPSDRFSAERTGGSVSTLTIQRTQQEDSAVYLCASSGRANQPQHFGDGTRLSIL.

The chain combines TRBV27 with TRBJ2-1; the D gene is possibly TRBD2 (5 bases). Germline values: CDR1 MNHEY, CDR2 SMNVEV (reference sequence). Trimming removed 2 bases at V and 8 bases at J, with 22 bases between. The CDR3 runs 17 residues. CDR3 sequence (DNA): TGTGCCAGCAGTTTAATGATGGTGCCCCAAGAGAGGGATGAGCAGTTCTTC. Its protein is CASSLMMVPQERDEQFF.

This chain uses TRBV6-1 with TRBJ1-4; 7 bases agree with TRBD1. The CDR3 loop spans 14 amino acids. J gave up 7 bases and V 10 bases, and 12 bases lay outside the gene matches. Germline V gene sequence: CDR1 MNHNS, CDR2 SASEGT. CDR3 coding DNA: TGTGCCACCGGGACAGCCTCGGGGAGTGAAAAACTGTTTTTT. Translation gives CATGTASGSEKLFF.

The gene calls are TRBV6-4 and TRBJ2-3; 7 bases map to TRBD2. J was trimmed by 1 base and V by 2 bases; bases with no gene match: 3. CDR3 length equals 15 residues. The germline CDR1 and CDR2 sequences are MRHNA and SNTAGT. The DNA for the CDR3 is TGTGCCAGCAGTGACCCTGGACTAGGCACAGATACGCAGTATTTT. Translation: CASSDPGLGTDTQYF.

The V call is TRBV11-2, the J call TRBJ2-5; 11 bases fit TRBD2. Germline trimming cut 1 base from V and 2 bases from J; bases unmatched to any gene: 6. The CDR3 totals 17 residues. Germline V lookup: CDR1 SGHAT, CDR2 FQNNGV. CDR3 nucleotide sequence: TGTGCCAGCAGCTTAGGTTTTCTAGCGGGGGGACAAGAGACCCAGTACTTC. Amino acids: CASSLGFLAGGQETQYF. The variable domain in full, with the rest retrieved from reference TRBV11-2 and TRBJ2-5, is EAGVAQSPRYKIIEKRQSVAFWCNPISGHATLYWYQQILGQGPKLLIQFQNNGVVDDSQLPKDRFSAERLKGVDSTLKIQPAKLEDSAVYLCASSLGFLAGGQETQYFGPGTRLLVL.